These T cell receptor beta chains were read from a single sample in a study of T cells in Graves' hyperthyroidism and ophthalmopathy. Each CDR3 protein is one row after TCRdb ran MiXCR on the multiplex PCR reads. Of approximately 740,000 distinct CDR3 sequences in the sample, approximately 14% are singletons; the top ten hold about a tenth. Sequenced sample: blood. All receptors derive from a woman under 30 with Graves' hyperthyroidism. The CDR3 runs from the conserved cysteine through the conserved F or W. D genes are given only for firm matches. For some rows the clone size is stated as once, few or many, or as a class when expanded; others skip it.

- | TRBJ2-2 | few | TRBV28 | CASSFTGQNTGELFF | TGTGCCAGCAGTTTCACGGGACAGAACACCGGGGAGCTGTTTTTT
- | TRBJ1-2 | - | TRBV3-1 | CASSQAGHSYGYTF | TGTGCCAGCAGCCAAGCGGGACACTCCTATGGCTACACCTTC
TRBD2 | TRBJ2-5 | - | TRBV6-1 | CASPPGGTRIKQETQYF | TGTGCCAGCCCACCCGGTGGGACTAGAATAAAGCAAGAGACCCAGTACTTC
- | TRBJ1-3 | many | TRBV11-2 | CASSLVPGNTIYF | TGTGCCAGCAGCTTAGTCCCTGGAAACACCATATATTTT
- | TRBJ2-5 | many | TRBV7-2 | CASSLVVTEATQYF | TGTGCCAGCAGCTTAGTTGTTACAGAAGCGACCCAGTACTTC
- | TRBJ2-6 | many | TRBV3-1 | CASSQVVGDSGANVLTF | TGTGCCAGCAGCCAAGTAGTGGGGGATTCTGGGGCCAACGTCCTGACTTTC
TRBD1 | TRBJ1-5 | - | TRBV7-3 | CASSTDRGLISNQPQHF | TGTGCCAGCAGCACTGACAGGGGGCTCATTAGCAATCAGCCCCAGCATTTT
TRBD1 | TRBJ1-4 | many | TRBV2 | CASNRRDRGGKLFF | TGTGCCAGCAACCGCCGGGACAGGGGAGGGAAACTGTTTTTT
TRBD2 | TRBJ2-5 | - | TRBV29-1 | CSAHIPGGPSFMETQYF | TGCAGCGCCCATATCCCGGGGGGTCCATCGTTTATGGAGACCCAGTACTTC
- | TRBJ1-4 | - | TRBV6-2/TRBV6-3 | CASSPLSGSILFF | TGTGCCAGCAGTCCATTGTCGGGATCGATTCTGTTTTTT
TRBD2 | TRBJ2-7 | many | TRBV2 | CASLAGVLYEQYF | TGTGCCAGCCTAGCGGGAGTTCTTTACGAGCAGTACTTC
- | TRBJ2-7 | many | TRBV28 | CASSLSPGLTYEQYF | TGTGCCAGCAGTTTAAGTCCAGGGCTTACCTACGAGCAGTACTTC
- | TRBJ2-6 | - | TRBV20-1 | CSARPTGALSGANVLTF | TGCAGTGCTAGACCCACAGGTGCCCTCTCTGGGGCCAACGTCCTGACTTTC
- | TRBJ2-1 | many | TRBV27 | CASSFSRYNEQFF | TGTGCCAGCAGCTTTAGCCGGTACAATGAGCAGTTCTTC
TRBD2 | TRBJ2-1 | many | TRBV7-8 | CASSLDRAGANEQFF | TGTGCCAGCAGCTTAGATCGAGCGGGAGCGAATGAGCAGTTCTTC
- | TRBJ2-1 | many | TRBV18 | CASSPRRGGNEQFF | TGTGCCAGCTCACCCAGGAGGGGGGGGAATGAGCAGTTCTTC
- | TRBJ2-1 | few | TRBV27 | CASRNTGTNDNEQFF | TGTGCCAGCAGAAATACCGGGACAAACGACAATGAGCAGTTCTTC
- | TRBJ2-7 | many | TRBV7-8 | CASSAPGTSLGYEQYF | TGTGCCAGCAGCGCGCCGGGAACCTCTTTAGGATACGAGCAGTACTTC